This T cell receptor beta chain was documented in a study of CD8 T cells in Susac syndrome. The study's findings and limits: TCR sequencing and HLA analysis covered a relatively small number of individuals.

The T cells that were sequenced for TCR beta were CD8+ and CD4+ cells from blood. Stable or active relapsing-remitting multiple sclerosis, untreated and meeting revised McDonald criteria, defined the controls. Random hexamers were used to reverse transcribe an amount of roughly 0.45 to 1 ug RNA. It was immunoSEQ multiplex PCR that amplified TCR beta CDR3 across 54 Vbeta and 13 Jbeta. TCRdb independently ran MiXCR on the immunoSEQ multiplex PCR reads; one entry per CDR3 protein. The sample yields some 400,000 distinct CDR3 sequences, 75% to 90% seen once. Germline V gene sequence: CDR1 MNHEY, CDR2 SVGAGI. V was shortened by 8 bases and J by 6 bases, with 10 bases between the two germline ends. This CDR3 contains 11 residues. With respect to this clonotype: As yet, its antigen is unknown.

Material for sequencing was CD8+ T cells from PBMCs. The TCR comes from a human donor with multiple sclerosis. This chain links TRBV6-5 with TRBJ1-2, with a tentative D call TRBD1 (6 bases). CDR3 nucleotides: TGTGCCAGCGGCGAGGGGGATGGCTACACCTTC. Its translation is CASGEGDGYTF.